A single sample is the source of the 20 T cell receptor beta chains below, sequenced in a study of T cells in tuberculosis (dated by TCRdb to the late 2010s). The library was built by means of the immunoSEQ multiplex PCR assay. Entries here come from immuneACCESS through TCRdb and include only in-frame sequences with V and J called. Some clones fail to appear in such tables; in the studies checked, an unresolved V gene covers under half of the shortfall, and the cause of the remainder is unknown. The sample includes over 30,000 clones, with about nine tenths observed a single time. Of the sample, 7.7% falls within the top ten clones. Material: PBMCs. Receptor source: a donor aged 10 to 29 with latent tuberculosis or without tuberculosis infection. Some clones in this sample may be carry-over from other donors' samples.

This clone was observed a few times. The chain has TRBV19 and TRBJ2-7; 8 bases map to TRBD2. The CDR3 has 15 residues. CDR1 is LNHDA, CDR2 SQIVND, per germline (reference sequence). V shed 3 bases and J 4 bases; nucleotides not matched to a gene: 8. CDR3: CASSILAGGFYEQYF. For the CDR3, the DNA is TGTGCCAGTAGTATTCTGGCGGGAGGCTTTTACGAGCAGTACTTC.

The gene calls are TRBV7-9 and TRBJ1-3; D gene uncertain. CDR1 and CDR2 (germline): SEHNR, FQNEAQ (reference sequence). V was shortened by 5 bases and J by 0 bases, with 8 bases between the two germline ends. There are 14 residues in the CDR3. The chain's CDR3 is CASSPVVSGNTIYF. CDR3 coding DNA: TGTGCCAGCAGCCCCGTCGTCTCTGGAAACACCATATATTTT.

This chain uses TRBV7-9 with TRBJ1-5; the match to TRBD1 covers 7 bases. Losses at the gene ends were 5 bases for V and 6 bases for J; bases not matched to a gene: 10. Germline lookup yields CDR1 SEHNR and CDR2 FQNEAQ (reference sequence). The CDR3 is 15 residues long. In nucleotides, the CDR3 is TGTGCCAGCAGCCCACAGGGGCGGTTGGGTCAGCCCCAGCATTTT. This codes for CASSPQGRLGQPQHF.

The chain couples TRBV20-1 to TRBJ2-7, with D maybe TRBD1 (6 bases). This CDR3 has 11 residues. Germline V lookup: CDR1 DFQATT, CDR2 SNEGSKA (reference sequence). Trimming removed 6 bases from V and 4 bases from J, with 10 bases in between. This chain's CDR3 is CSASQGYEQYF. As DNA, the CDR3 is TGCAGTGCGAGTCAGGGGTACGAGCAGTACTTC.

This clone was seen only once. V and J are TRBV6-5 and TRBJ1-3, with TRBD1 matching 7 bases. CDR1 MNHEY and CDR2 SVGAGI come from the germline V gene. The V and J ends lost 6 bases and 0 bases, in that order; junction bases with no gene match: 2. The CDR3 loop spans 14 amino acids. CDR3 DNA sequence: TGTGCCAGCAGGGGACAGATCTCTGGAAACACCATATATTTT. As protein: CASRGQISGNTIYF.

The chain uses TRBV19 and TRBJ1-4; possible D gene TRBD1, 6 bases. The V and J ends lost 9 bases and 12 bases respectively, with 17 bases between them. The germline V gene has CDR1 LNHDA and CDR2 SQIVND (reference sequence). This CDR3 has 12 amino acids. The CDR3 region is CASYHRAGELFF. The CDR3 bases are TGTGCCAGCTACCACAGGGCGGGAGAACTGTTTTTT.

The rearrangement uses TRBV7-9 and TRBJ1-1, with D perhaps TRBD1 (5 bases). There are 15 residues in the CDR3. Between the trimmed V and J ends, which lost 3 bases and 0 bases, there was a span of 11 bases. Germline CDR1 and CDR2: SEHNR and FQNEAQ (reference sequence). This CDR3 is CASSFWGSLNTEAFF. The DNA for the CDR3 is TGTGCCAGCAGCTTTTGGGGCAGCCTGAACACTGAAGCTTTCTTT.

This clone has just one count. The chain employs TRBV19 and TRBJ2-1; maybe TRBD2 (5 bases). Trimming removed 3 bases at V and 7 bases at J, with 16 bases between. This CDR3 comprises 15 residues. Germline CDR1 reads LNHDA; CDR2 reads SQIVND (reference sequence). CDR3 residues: CASSMSLAQLNEQFF. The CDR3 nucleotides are TGTGCCAGTAGTATGAGTCTAGCTCAACTTAATGAGCAGTTCTTC.

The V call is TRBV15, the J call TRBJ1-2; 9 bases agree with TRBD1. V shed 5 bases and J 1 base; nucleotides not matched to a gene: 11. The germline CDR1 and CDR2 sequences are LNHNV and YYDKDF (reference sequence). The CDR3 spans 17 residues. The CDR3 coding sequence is TGTGCCACCAGCGGGGTGGACAGGGGAGACGTTAACTATGGCTACACCTTC. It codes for CATSGVDRGDVNYGYTF.

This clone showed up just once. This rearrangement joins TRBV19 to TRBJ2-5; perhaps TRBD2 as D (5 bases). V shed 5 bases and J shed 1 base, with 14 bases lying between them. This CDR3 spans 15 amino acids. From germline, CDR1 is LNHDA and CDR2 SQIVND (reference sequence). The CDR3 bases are TGTGCCAGTAGTGGAGGAATGACATTCCAAGAGACCCAGTACTTC. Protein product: CASSGGMTFQETQYF.

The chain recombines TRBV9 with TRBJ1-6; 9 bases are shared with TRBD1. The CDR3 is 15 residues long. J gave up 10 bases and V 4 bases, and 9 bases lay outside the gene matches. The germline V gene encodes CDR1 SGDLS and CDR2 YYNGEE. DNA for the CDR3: TGTGCCAGCAGCCTCTCCGGGACAGGGCAGTCACCCCTCCACTTT. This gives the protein CASSLSGTGQSPLHF.

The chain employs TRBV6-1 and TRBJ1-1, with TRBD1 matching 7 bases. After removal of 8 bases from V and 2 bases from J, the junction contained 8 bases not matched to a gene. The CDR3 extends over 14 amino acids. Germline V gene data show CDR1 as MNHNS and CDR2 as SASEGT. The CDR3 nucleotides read TGTGCCAGCCACCGGGACAGACTTAACACTGAAGCTTTCTTT. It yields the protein CASHRDRLNTEAFF.

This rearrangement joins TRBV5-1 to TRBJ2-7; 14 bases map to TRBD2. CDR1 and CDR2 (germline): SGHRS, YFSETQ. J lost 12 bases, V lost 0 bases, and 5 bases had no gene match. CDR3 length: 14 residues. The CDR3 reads CASSLGLAGGPVYF. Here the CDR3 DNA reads TGCGCCAGCAGCTTGGGACTAGCGGGAGGGCCTGTGTACTTC. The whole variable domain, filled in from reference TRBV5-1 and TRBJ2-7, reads KAGVTQTPRYLIKTRGQQVTLSCSPISGHRSVSWYQQTPGQGLQFLFEYFSETQRNKGNFPGRFSGRQFSNSRSEMNVSTLELGDSALYLCASSLGLAGGPVYFGPGTRLTVT.

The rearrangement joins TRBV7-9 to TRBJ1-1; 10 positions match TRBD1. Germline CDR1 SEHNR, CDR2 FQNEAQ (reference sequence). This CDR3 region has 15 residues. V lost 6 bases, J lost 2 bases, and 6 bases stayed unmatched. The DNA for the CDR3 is TGTGCCAGCAGTTGGACAGGGGGACTAAACACTGAAGCTTTCTTT. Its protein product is CASSWTGGLNTEAFF.

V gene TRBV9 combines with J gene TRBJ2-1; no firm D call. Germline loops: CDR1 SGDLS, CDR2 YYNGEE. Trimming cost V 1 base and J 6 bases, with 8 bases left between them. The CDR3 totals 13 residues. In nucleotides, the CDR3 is TGTGCCAGCAGCGTAACAGATTTCAATGAGCAGTTCTTC. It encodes CASSVTDFNEQFF.

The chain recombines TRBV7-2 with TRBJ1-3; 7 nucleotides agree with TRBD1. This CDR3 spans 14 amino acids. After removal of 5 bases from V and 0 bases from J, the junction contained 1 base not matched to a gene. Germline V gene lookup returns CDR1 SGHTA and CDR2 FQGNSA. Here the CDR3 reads CASSRDSSGNTIYF. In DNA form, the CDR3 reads TGTGCCAGCAGCCGGGACAGCTCTGGAAACACCATATATTTT.

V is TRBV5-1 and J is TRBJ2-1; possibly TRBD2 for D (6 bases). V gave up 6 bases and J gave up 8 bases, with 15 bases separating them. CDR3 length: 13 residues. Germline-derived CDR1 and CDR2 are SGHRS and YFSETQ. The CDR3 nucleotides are TGCGCCAGCATGGGACTGGGTCCCGATGAGCAGTTCTTC. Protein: CASMGLGPDEQFF. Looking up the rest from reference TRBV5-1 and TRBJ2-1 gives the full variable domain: KAGVTQTPRYLIKTRGQQVTLSCSPISGHRSVSWYQQTPGQGLQFLFEYFSETQRNKGNFPGRFSGRQFSNSRSEMNVSTLELGDSALYLCASMGLGPDEQFFGPGTRLTVL.

CDR3 DNA sequence: TGCGCCAGCAGCTTGGACTACCTTAGGGAGCAGTTCTTC. Its protein product is CASSLDYLREQFF. The V gene is TRBV5-1, the J gene TRBJ2-1, with D uncertain. The CDR3 contains 13 residues. The V and J ends lost 0 bases and 10 bases respectively, with 11 bases between them. Looked up from germline, CDR1 is SGHRS and CDR2 is YFSETQ.

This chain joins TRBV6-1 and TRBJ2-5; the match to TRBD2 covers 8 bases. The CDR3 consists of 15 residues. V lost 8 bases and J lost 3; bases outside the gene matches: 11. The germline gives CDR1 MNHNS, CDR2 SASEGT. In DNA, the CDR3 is TGTGCCAGCGGCCCGGACGGGAGGGGAGAAGAGACCCAGTACTTC. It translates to CASGPDGRGEETQYF.

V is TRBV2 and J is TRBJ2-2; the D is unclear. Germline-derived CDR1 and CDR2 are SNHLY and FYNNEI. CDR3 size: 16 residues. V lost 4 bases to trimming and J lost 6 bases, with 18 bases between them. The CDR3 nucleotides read TGTGCCAGCAGTGTCTACCTCAACAGTAGAGCCGGGGAGCTGTTTTTT. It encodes CASSVYLNSRAGELFF.